Included here is one T cell receptor (beta chain) sequence, with context. Clones were read by immunoSEQ multiplex PCR, and TCRdb kept only the in-frame ones, dropping some. The data contain about 12,000 clones, 88% of them seen just once; the ten biggest clones take up 2.8%. This sample is part of a study of control samples from healthy donors and cancer patients. The sequencing sample was made of formalin-fixed, paraffin-embedded tissue. This receptor was obtained from a male donor with melanoma.

The CDR3 loop reads CASSSSGEWEQYV. As DNA, the CDR3 is TGTGCCAGCAGCTCAAGCGGGGAATGGGAGCAGTACGTC. The V call is TRBV7-2, the J call TRBJ2-7, with 7 nucleotides matching TRBD2. Germline V gene data show CDR1 as SGHTA and CDR2 as FQGNSA. The CDR3 consists of 13 residues. Trimming cost V 4 bases and J 7 bases; bases outside gene matches: 7.